This TCR beta chain is drawn from a study of siplizumab effects on memory and regulatory T cells. Broader study findings: Alloreactive sequences tracing back to unstimulated CD4+ memory cells were significantly reduced by siplizumab. For mappable alloreactive CD4+ clones, the mean Treg-derived fraction was nearly 70% with siplizumab and 26.9% in controls.

In each sample, some 9.6 x 10^4 TCR templates were assayed. Only in-frame clones appear in the TCRdb table, and some are missing; sequencing was by immunoSEQ multiplex PCR. Of 100,000 or so clones listed, 85% to 95% are singletons. Details on this clone: Antigen: not known.

The sample was CD4+ T cells sorted from blood. The receptor comes from a human donor in good health.

The CDR3 loop is CASSILWREGNQPQHF. DNA of the CDR3: TGTGCCAGTAGTATTCTCTGGCGTGAGGGCAATCAGCCCCAGCATTTT. The chain recombines TRBV19 with TRBJ1-5, with D unclear. V lost 3 bases and J lost 2, with 14 bases in between. This CDR3 spans 16 amino acids. The germline gives CDR1 LNHDA, CDR2 SQIVND (reference sequence).